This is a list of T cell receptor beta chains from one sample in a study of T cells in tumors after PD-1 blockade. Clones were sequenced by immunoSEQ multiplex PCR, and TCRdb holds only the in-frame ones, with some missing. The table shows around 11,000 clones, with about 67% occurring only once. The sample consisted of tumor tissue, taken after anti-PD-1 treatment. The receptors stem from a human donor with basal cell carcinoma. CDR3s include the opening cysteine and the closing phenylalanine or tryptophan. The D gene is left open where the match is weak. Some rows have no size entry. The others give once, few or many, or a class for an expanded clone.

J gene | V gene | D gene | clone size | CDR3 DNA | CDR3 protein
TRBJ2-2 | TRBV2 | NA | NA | TGTGCCACCGATGAGGGGTCCACCCGAGGCACCGGGGAGCTGTTTTTT | CATDEGSTRGTGELFF
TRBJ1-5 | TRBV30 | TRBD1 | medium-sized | TGTGCCTGGAGTACAGGGGGCGCGGGTCAGCCCCAGCATTTT | CAWSTGGAGQPQHF
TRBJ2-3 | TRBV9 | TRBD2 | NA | TGTGCCAGCAGCGTAGGTGTCACCGGGGGGGTGCAGTATTTT | CASSVGVTGGVQYF
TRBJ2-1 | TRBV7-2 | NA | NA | TGTGCCAGCAGCTTAGACAAGACCTACAATGAGCAGTTCTTC | CASSLDKTYNEQFF
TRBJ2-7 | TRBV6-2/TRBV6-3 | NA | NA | TGTGCCAGCAGTCGGACTGTCTACGAGCAGTACTTC | CASSRTVYEQYF
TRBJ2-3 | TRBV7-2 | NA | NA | TGTGCCAGCAGCTCCCAGTTTATGATTGGGGCCCCTAGGGATTTT | CASSSQFMIGAPRDF
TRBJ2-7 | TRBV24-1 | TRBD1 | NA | TGTGCCACCAGCCCTGCGGCGGACAGGGACTCCTACGAGCAGTACTTC | CATSPAADRDSYEQYF
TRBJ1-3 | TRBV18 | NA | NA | TGTGCCAGCTCACCAAAACGTACAGGCGCTGGAAACACCATATATTTT | CASSPKRTGAGNTIYF
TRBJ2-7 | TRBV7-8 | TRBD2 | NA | TGTGCCAGCAGCCGAGGAGGTAGCGGGAGGGCCTCCGAGCAGTACTTC | CASSRGGSGRASEQYF
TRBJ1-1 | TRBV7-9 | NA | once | TGTGCCAGCAGCTTAGCCGGCGCTAACACTGAAGCTTTCTTT | CASSLAGANTEAFF
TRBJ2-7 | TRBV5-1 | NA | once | TGCGCCAGTGGACGACAGGGAGGCTACGAGCAGTACTTC | CASGRQGGYEQYF
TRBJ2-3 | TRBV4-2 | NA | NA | TGTGCCAGCAGCCAAGGGGGTAGCATGGATACGCAGTATTTT | CASSQGGSMDTQYF
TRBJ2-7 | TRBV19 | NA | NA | TGTGCCAGTAAGGACAGCTTCAACGACGAGCAGTACTTC | CASKDSFNDEQYF
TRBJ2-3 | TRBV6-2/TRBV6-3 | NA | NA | TGTGCCAGCAGCCCCAAGAGGACCCTGAGCACAGATACGCAGTATTTT | CASSPKRTLSTDTQYF
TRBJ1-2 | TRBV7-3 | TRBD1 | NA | TGTGCCAGCAGCCCGCCCAGCGGACAGGGTGCATTCACCTTC | CASSPPSGQGAFTF
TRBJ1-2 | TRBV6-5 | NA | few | TGTGCCAGCATGGGAGGGACTAACTATGGCTACACCTTC | CASMGGTNYGYTF
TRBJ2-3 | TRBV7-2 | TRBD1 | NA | TGTGCCAGCAGCTTAGAGGGGGCCACAGATACGCAGTATTTT | CASSLEGATDTQYF
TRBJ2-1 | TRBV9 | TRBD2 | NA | TGTGCCAGCAGCGTGAGCGGGGACGCCTACAATGAGCAGTTCTTC | CASSVSGDAYNEQFF
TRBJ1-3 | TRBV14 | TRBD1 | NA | TGTGCCAGCAGCCAAGACGGGACAGGGGCCGAGTACTCTGGAAACACCATATATTTT | CASSQDGTGAEYSGNTIYF
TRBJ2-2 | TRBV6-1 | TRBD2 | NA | TGTGCCAGCAGTGCCCGACTAGCGGACGTGGCCGGGGAGCTGTTTTTT | CASSARLADVAGELFF
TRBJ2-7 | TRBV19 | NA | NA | TGTGCCAGTAGTATAGGATTTGAGAGGGCTTCCCTTTGGGAGCAGTACTTC | CASSIGFERASLWEQYF
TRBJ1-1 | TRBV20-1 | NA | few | TGCAGTGCTAGTCACAGGGCCGAAGCTTTCTTT | CSASHRAEAFF
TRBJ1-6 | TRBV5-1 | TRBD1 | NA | TGCGCCAGCAGCGTCGGGACAGGGGGAGGGTCACCCCTCCACTTT | CASSVGTGGGSPLHF
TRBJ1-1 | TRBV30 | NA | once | TGTGCCCGTGCAGGGATGAACACTGAAGCTTTCTTT | CARAGMNTEAFF
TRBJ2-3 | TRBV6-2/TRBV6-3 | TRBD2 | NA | TGTGCCAGCAGTTACTCCAGGACTAGCGGGTTCACAGATACGCAGTATTTT | CASSYSRTSGFTDTQYF
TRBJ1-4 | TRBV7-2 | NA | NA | TGTGCCAGCAGCTTAGACAGAGATAATAAAAAACTGTTTTTT | CASSLDRDNKKLFF
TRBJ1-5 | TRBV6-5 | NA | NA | TGTGCCAGCAGTTCTTCAGGGCTCGGACAGCCCCAGCATTTT | CASSSSGLGQPQHF
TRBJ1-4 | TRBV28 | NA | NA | TGTGCCAGCAGTTTCTCTCCCCAGGGACCTAATGAAAAACTGTTTTTT | CASSFSPQGPNEKLFF
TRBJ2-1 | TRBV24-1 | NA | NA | TGTGCCACCAGTGATTTCAGGGTAACCTTGAACAATGAGCAGTTCTTC | CATSDFRVTLNNEQFF
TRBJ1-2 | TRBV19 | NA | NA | TGTGCCAGTAGTCTAAGGGCAGAGACCTATGGCTACACCTTC | CASSLRAETYGYTF
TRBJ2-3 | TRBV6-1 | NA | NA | TGTGCCAGCAGTGAAGAAGCCGCATCGTCGCAGTATTTT | CASSEEAASSQYF
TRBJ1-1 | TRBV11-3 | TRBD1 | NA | TGTGCCAGCAGCTTCGGTCGGACAGGGGGGAACACTGAAGCTTTCTTT | CASSFGRTGGNTEAFF
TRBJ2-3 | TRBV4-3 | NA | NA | TGCGCCAGCAGCCAAGACCAGGGCAGGGGTATGAGAGATACGCAGTATTTT | CASSQDQGRGMRDTQYF
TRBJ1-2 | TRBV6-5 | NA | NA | TGTGCCAGCAGTTCAAGGGGGGTCCTCTATGGCTACACCTTC | CASSSRGVLYGYTF
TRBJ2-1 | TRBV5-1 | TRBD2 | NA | TGCGCCAGCAGCTTGGGGGCTAGCGGAGAGGTTGGTGAGCAGTTCTTC | CASSLGASGEVGEQFF
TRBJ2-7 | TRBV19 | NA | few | TGTGCCAGTAGTCCCGCAGGGGGGTCCTACGAGCAGTACTTC | CASSPAGGSYEQYF
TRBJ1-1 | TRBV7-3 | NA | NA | TGTGCCAGCAGCTTCGGATTGAACACTGAAGCTTTCTTT | CASSFGLNTEAFF
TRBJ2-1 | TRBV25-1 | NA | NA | TGTGCCAGCAGTGAATCCGGGGAACAACATGAGCAGTTCTTC | CASSESGEQHEQFF
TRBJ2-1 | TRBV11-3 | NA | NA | TGTGCCAGCAGCTTAGAAGCTAGGAGGCTGCGGTACAATGAGCAGTTCTTC | CASSLEARRLRYNEQFF
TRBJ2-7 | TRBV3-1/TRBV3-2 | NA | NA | TGTGCCAGCAGCCAAGATAAAGGTTACGAGCAGTACTTC | CASSQDKGYEQYF
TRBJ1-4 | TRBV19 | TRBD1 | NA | TGTGCCAGTAGTATGCCCACCACGGGACAGAATGAAAAACTGTTTTTT | CASSMPTTGQNEKLFF
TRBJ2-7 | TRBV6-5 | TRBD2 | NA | TGTGCCAGCAGTTTACGCCTGGGACTAGCGTCCGAGCAGTACTTC | CASSLRLGLASEQYF
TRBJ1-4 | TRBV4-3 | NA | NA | TGCGCCAGCAGCCAAGATCGGGGAGAAAAACTGTTTTTT | CASSQDRGEKLFF
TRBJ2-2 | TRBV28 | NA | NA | TGTGCCAGCAGCCTACAGGGCTCGAACACCGGGGAGCTGTTTTTT | CASSLQGSNTGELFF
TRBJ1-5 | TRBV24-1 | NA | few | TGTGCCACCAGTGTAGGGGGTCGCTGGCCCCAGCATTTT | CATSVGGRWPQHF
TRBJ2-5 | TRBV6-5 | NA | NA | TGTGCCAGCAGGGATTTTGCCTGGGAGACCCAGTACTTC | CASRDFAWETQYF
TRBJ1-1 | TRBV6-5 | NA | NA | TGTGCCAGCAGTTACCCCTTACATAAGAACACTGAAGCTTTCTTT | CASSYPLHKNTEAFF
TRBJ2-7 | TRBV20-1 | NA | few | TGCAGTGCCAGGACCCTAAGCGAGCAGTACTTC | CSARTLSEQYF
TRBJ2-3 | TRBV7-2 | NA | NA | TGTGCCAGCAGCTTAGAGGGGATGTCCTCTAAACCAGATACGCAGTATTTT | CASSLEGMSSKPDTQYF
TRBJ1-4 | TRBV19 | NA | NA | TGTGCCAGTAGTATAGAGGAGGGAACCGTGAGAAAACTGTTTTTT | CASSIEEGTVRKLFF
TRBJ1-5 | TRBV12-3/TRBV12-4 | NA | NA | TGTGCCAGCACCAACACGGGGTCTGGGCCCCAGCATTTT | CASTNTGSGPQHF
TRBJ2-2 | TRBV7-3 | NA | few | TGTGCCAGCAGCTTAATCGGGACTGTTACCACCGGGGAGCTGTTTTTT | CASSLIGTVTTGELFF
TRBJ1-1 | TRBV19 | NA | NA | TGTGCCAGTAGTCTCCCTTCTGGGGGCGACACTGAAGCTTTCTTT | CASSLPSGGDTEAFF
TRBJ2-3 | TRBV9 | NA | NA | TGTGCCAGCAGCGTAGCGGAGGGGGCCAGCACAGATACGCAGTATTTT | CASSVAEGASTDTQYF
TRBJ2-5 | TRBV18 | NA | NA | TGTGCCAGCTCACTGGATAAAGTACAAGAGACCCAGTACTTC | CASSLDKVQETQYF